This TCR beta chain was identified during a study of T-cell reconstitution after alpha-beta-depleted transplantation in children. Study outcomes and limitations: Newly produced T cells mostly accounted for T-cell counts and diversity one year post-transplant. Some patients showed high day-60 TCRbeta diversity, which derived from surviving recipient T cells and thymic progenitors. Several hundred graft clones that had expanded were reportedly the source of alpha-beta T cells about two months after transplant.

Preparation of the TCRbeta library involved a method that used unique molecular identifiers. Each CDR3 protein gets one entry after TCRdb re-called the PCR reads with MiXCR. This table holds about 300,000 distinct CDR3 sequences, 6% to 10% found once. This clonotype was observed many times. The antigen is undetermined. The specimen was peripheral blood, collected 360 days after TCRalphabeta/CD19-depleted stem cell transplant. The sequence derives from a female patient aged 2-10 years who had a stem cell transplant for Fanconi anemia, so the T cells may come from the graft donor.

CDR3 region: CASSPTKDTQYF. The CDR3 coding sequence is TGTGCCAGCAGCCCAACAAAGGACACGCAGTATTTT. The V and J genes are TRBV12-3 or TRBV12-4 and TRBJ2-3; D ambiguous. This CDR3 is 12 amino acids long. Trimming took off 6 bases at V and 9 bases at J, with 13 bases between the two ends.